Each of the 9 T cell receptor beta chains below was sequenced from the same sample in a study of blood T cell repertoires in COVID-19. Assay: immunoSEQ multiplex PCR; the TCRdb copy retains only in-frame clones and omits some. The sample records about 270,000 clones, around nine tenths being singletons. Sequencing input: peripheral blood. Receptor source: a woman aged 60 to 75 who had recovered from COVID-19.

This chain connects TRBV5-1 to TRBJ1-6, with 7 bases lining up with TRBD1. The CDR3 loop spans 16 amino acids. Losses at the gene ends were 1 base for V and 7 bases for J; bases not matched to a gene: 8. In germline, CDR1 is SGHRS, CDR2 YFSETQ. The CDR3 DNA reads TGCGCCAGCAGCTTGCAAGTAAACAGGGGCAATTCACCCCTCCACTTT. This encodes CASSLQVNRGNSPLHF. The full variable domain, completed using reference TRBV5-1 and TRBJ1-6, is KAGVTQTPRYLIKTRGQQVTLSCSPISGHRSVSWYQQTPGQGLQFLFEYFSETQRNKGNFPGRFSGRQFSNSRSEMNVSTLELGDSALYLCASSLQVNRGNSPLHFGNGTRLTVT.

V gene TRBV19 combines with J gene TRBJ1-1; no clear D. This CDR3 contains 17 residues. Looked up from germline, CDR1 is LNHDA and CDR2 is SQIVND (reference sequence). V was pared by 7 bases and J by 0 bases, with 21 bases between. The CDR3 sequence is CASKGVIVEGLNTEAFF. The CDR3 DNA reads TGTGCCAGTAAAGGCGTAATAGTAGAGGGTTTGAACACTGAAGCTTTCTTT.

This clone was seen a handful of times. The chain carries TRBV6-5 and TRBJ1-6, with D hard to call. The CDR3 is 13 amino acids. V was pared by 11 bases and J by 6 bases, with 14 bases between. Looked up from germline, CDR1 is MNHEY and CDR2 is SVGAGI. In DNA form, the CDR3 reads TGTGCCTGCCAAGAGCCTCGTAATTCACCCCTCCACTTT. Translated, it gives CACQEPRNSPLHF.

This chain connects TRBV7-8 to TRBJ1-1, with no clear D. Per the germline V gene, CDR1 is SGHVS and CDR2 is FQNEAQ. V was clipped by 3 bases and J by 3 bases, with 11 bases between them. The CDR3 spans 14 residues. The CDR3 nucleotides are TGTGCCAGCAGCTTTTTGGGCCCGGACACTGAAGCTTTCTTT. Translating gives CASSFLGPDTEAFF.

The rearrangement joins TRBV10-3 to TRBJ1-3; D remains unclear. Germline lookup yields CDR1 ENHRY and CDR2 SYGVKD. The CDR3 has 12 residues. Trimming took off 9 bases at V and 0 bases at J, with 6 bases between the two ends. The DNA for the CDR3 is TGTGCCATAGGGAGCTCTGGAAACACCATATATTTT. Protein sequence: CAIGSSGNTIYF.

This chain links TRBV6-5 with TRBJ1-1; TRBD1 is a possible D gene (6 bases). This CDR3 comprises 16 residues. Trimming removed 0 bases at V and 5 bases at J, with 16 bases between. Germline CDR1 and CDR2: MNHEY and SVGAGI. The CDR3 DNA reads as TGTGCCAGCAGTTACTCGATGGTAACAGGGATTACTGAAGCTTTCTTT. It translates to CASSYSMVTGITEAFF.

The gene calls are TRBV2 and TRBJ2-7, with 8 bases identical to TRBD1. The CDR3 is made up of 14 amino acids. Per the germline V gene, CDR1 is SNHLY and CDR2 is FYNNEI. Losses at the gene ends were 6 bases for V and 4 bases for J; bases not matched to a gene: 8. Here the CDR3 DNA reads TGTGCCAGCAGAATCCAGGGGGCAAGGTACGAGCAGTACTTC. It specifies CASRIQGARYEQYF.

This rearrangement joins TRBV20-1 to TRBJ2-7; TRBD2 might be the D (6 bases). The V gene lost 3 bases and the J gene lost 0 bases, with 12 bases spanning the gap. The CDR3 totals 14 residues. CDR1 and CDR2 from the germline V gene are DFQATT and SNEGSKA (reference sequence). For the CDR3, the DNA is TGCAGTGCTAGTGGCACCGGGAGCTCCTACGAGCAGTACTTC. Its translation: CSASGTGSSYEQYF.

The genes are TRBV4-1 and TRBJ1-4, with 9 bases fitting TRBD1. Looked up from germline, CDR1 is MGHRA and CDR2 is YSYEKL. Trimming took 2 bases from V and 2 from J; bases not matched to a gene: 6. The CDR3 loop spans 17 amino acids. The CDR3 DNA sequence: TGCGCCAGCAGCCAACGAGACAGGGGGGTTACTAATGAAAAACTGTTTTTT. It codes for CASSQRDRGVTNEKLFF.